These T cell receptor beta chains were read from a single sample in a study of T cells in Graves' hyperthyroidism and ophthalmopathy. Using its own MiXCR run on the multiplex PCR reads, TCRdb lists one record per CDR3 protein. The table lists approximately 610,000 distinct CDR3 sequences, around 15% of them singletons. Sequencing used blood. The receptor set was obtained from a woman between 35 and 50 years old with Graves' ophthalmopathy. The CDR3 runs from the conserved cysteine through the conserved F or W. The D gene is left open where the match is weak. Size values are once, few and many counts, or a class for expanded clones, and some rows have none.

abundance,d_gene,v_gene,j_gene,CDR3aa,CDR3nt
NA,NA,TRBV10-3,TRBJ2-7,CAISESGGGGSYEQYF,TGTGCCATCAGTGAGTCAGGTGGAGGGGGCTCCTACGAGCAGTACTTC
few,NA,TRBV27,TRBJ2-2,CASSFRGPMGAGELFF,TGTGCCAGCAGTTTCCGGGGGCCGATGGGGGCCGGGGAGCTGTTTTTT
many,NA,TRBV6-1,TRBJ2-5,CASSELLVGSSETQYF,TGTGCCAGCAGTGAACTCTTGGTCGGGAGCTCGGAGACCCAGTACTTC
NA,NA,TRBV12-3/TRBV12-4,TRBJ1-5,CASSSSDWYSNQPQHF,TGTGCCAGCAGTTCCTCGGACTGGTATAGCAATCAGCCCCAGCATTTT
many,NA,TRBV29-1,TRBJ1-1,CSVELQGRVAFF,TGCAGCGTTGAATTGCAGGGGCGGGTAGCTTTCTTT
many,NA,TRBV2,TRBJ2-5,CAGGQLQETQYF,TGTGCCGGCGGACAGCTACAAGAGACCCAGTACTTC
many,NA,TRBV5-1,TRBJ2-7,CASSLEGHIYEQYF,TGCGCCAGCAGCTTGGAGGGACATATCTACGAGCAGTACTTC
many,NA,TRBV12-3/TRBV12-4,TRBJ1-5,CASSLSGGQPQHF,TGTGCCAGCAGCTTAAGCGGGGGACAGCCCCAGCATTTT
NA,NA,TRBV2,TRBJ2-3,CASYPPPYTDTQYF,TGTGCCAGCTACCCCCCCCCGTACACAGATACGCAGTATTTT
many,NA,TRBV5-1,TRBJ2-7,CASSPSQGAYEQYF,TGCGCCAGCAGCCCCTCCCAGGGAGCCTACGAGCAGTACTTC
many,NA,TRBV19,TRBJ2-2,CASSIVTPRSGELFF,TGTGCCAGTAGTATCGTAACCCCTAGGTCCGGGGAGCTGTTTTTT
many,NA,TRBV2,TRBJ2-7,CASSEQVYEQYF,TGTGCCAGCAGTGAGCAGGTCTACGAGCAGTACTTC
many,NA,TRBV29-1,TRBJ2-5,CSVLDSQETQYF,TGCAGCGTCCTCGACAGCCAAGAGACCCAGTACTTC
many,TRBD1,TRBV4-1,TRBJ1-2,CASSQVGQGDYGYTF,TGCGCCAGCAGCCAAGTCGGACAGGGAGACTATGGCTACACCTTC
many,NA,TRBV2,TRBJ2-5,CALNRGETQYF,TGTGCCTTAAATAGGGGAGAGACCCAGTACTTC
many,NA,TRBV7-8,TRBJ1-2,CASSSGPGSYGYTF,TGTGCCAGCAGCTCAGGTCCCGGTTCATATGGCTACACCTTC
NA,TRBD1,TRBV28,TRBJ1-5,CASSLGSGQGRQPQHF,TGTGCCAGCAGTTTAGGGTCCGGACAGGGCCGGCAGCCCCAGCATTTT
many,NA,TRBV6-5,TRBJ1-5,CASSGGRVSNQPQHF,TGTGCCAGCAGCGGGGGACGGGTTAGCAATCAGCCCCAGCATTTT
many,NA,TRBV20-1,TRBJ1-2,CSAIDGAGGYTF,TGCAGTGCAATAGACGGGGCGGGTGGCTACACCTTC
many,TRBD1,TRBV28,TRBJ1-1,CASSLRHRRGQAFF,TGTGCCAGCAGTTTACGGCATCGAAGGGGACAGGCTTTCTTT
many,TRBD1,TRBV20-1,TRBJ1-1,CSATTGETEAFF,TGCAGTGCCACGACAGGGGAAACTGAAGCTTTCTTT
many,NA,TRBV7-8,TRBJ2-7,CASSPGLEQYF,TGTGCCAGCAGCCCTGGCCTCGAGCAGTACTTC
few,TRBD1,TRBV28,TRBJ2-7,CASSPAGQGRADKRF,TGTGCCAGCAGTCCAGCGGGACAGGGGAGAGCGGATAAGCGGTTC
many,NA,TRBV20-1,TRBJ2-2,CSARDRGAFWGGELFF,TGCAGTGCTAGAGATCGGGGCGCGTTCTGGGGCGGGGAGCTGTTTTTT
many,NA,TRBV6-2/TRBV6-3,TRBJ1-5,CASSLVLGNQPQHF,TGTGCCAGCAGTTTGGTTTTGGGCAATCAGCCCCAGCATTTT
many,NA,TRBV30,TRBJ2-7,CAWSGQPRDEQYF,TGTGCCTGGAGTGGCCAGCCCAGGGACGAGCAGTACTTC
few,TRBD1,TRBV6-1,TRBJ2-7,CASSQSPWDSLYEQYF,TGTGCCAGCAGTCAATCCCCGTGGGACAGCCTCTACGAGCAGTACTTC
NA,NA,TRBV7-8,TRBJ2-7,CASSPNQLTGLSYEQYF,TGTGCCAGCAGCCCAAACCAATTAACGGGGCTCTCCTACGAGCAGTACTTC
many,NA,TRBV24-1,TRBJ1-5,CATSDDGYQPQHF,TGTGCCACCAGTGATGACGGTTATCAGCCCCAGCATTTT
many,TRBD1,TRBV6-5,TRBJ1-3,CASSSGGQGSGNTIYF,TGTGCCAGCAGTTCCGGTGGACAGGGCTCTGGAAACACCATATATTTT
many,TRBD1,TRBV12-3/TRBV12-4,TRBJ1-5,CASSFGTGGLSGNQPQHF,TGTGCCAGCAGTTTTGGGACAGGGGGCCTCTCTGGCAATCAGCCCCAGCATTTT
NA,TRBD2,TRBV24-1,TRBJ2-5,CATSDPADGRQETQYF,TGTGCCACCAGTGATCCGGCGGACGGGAGGCAAGAGACCCAGTACTTC
many,NA,TRBV7-2,TRBJ2-5,CASNRPRGAIQETQYF,TGTGCCAGCAACCGACCGAGGGGCGCAATCCAAGAGACCCAGTACTTC
many,NA,TRBV28,TRBJ2-7,CASSPLQRGASYEQYF,TGTGCCAGCAGTCCCCTTCAGAGGGGGGCCTCCTACGAGCAGTACTTC